This paragraph covers one TCR beta chain sequence. How the authors handled the data: Nucleated cell counts were estimated from reference gene primer amplification. Sequenced by immunoSEQ multiplex PCR; TCRdb stores in-frame clones only, minus some. The V and J calls and clone size are taken from that table; D and trimming were inferred from the DNA. In the table there are about 240,000 clones, approximately 78% of which are singletons. With 5 bases removed from V and 9 bases from J, the gap between germline ends came to 17 bases. Germline CDR1 reads MNHEY; CDR2 reads SVGEGT. The CDR3 length is 14 residues. This record comes from a study of blood T cell repertoires in COVID-19.

The sequenced material came from peripheral blood. The clonotype comes from a woman aged 55-69 years with active or convalescent COVID-19. V and J are TRBV6-2 or TRBV6-3 and TRBJ2-1, with D perhaps TRBD1 (5 bases). The CDR3 DNA is TGTGCCAGCAGTCACGGTCAGGGTAAGAGTGAGCAGTTCTTC. Translated: CASSHGQGKSEQFF.